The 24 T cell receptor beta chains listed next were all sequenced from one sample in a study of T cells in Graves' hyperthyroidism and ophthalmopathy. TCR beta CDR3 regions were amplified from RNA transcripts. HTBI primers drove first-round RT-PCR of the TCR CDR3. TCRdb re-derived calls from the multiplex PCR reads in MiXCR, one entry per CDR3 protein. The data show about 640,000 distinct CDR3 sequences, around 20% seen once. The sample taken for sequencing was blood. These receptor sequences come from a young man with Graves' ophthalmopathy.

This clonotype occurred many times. In DNA form, the CDR3 reads TGTGCCAGCAGTTTAGCGGGAGGACTAGCGGGAGGAAACGAGCAGTACTTC. It yields the protein CASSLAGGLAGGNEQYF. The genes are TRBV28 and TRBJ2-7, with 14 bases matching TRBD2. CDR3 size: 17 residues. Per germline, CDR1 MDHEN and CDR2 SYDVKM. Unmatched junction bases numbered 8, after V lost 2 bases and J lost 5 bases.

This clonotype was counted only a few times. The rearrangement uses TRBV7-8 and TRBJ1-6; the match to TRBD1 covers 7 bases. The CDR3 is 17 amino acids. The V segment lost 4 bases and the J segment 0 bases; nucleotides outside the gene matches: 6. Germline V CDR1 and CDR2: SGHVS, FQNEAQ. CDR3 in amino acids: CASSSGQTSSYNSPLHF. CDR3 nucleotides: TGTGCCAGCAGCTCGGGACAGACGAGCTCCTATAATTCACCCCTCCACTTT.

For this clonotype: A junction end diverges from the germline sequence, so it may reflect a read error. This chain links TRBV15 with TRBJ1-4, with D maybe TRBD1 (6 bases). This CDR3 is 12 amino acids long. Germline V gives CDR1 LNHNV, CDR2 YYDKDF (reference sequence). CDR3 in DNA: TGTGCCACCCGCAGGGGTAATGAAAAACTGTTTTTT. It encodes CATRRGNEKLFF.

The CDR3 spells CASIGSGTNTGELFF. CDR3 nucleotides: TGTGCCAGCATAGGATCGGGGACTAACACCGGGGAGCTGTTTTTT. This chain connects TRBV2 to TRBJ2-2, with D maybe TRBD2 (6 bases). The CDR3 contains 15 residues. In germline, CDR1 is SNHLY, CDR2 FYNNEI. The V and J ends lost 7 bases and 2 bases respectively, with 14 bases between them.

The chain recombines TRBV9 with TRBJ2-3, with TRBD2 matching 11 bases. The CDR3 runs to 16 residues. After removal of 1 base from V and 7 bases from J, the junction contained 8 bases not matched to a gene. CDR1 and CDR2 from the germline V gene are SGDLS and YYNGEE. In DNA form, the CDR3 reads TGTGCCAGCAGCGTACCCGTAGCGGGAGGGAGGAATACGCAGTATTTT. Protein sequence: CASSVPVAGGRNTQYF.

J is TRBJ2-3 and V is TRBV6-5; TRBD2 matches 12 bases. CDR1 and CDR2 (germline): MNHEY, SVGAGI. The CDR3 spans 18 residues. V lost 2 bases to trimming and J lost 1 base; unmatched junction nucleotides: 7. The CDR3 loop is CASSYKGLAGPGTDTQYF. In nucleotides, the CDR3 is TGTGCCAGCAGTTACAAAGGACTAGCGGGACCCGGCACAGATACGCAGTATTTT.

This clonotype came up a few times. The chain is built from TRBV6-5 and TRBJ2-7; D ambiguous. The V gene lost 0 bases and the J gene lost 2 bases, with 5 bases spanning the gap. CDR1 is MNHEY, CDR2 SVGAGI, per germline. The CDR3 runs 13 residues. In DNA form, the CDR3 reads TGTGCCAGCAGTTACTCCTTTACCTACGAGCAGTACTTC. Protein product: CASSYSFTYEQYF.

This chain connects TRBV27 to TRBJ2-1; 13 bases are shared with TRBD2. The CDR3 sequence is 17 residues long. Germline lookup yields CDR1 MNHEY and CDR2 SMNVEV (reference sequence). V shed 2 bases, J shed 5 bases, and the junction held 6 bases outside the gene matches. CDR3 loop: CASSLPRLAGGNNEQFF. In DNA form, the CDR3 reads TGTGCCAGCAGTTTACCCCGACTAGCGGGAGGTAACAATGAGCAGTTCTTC.

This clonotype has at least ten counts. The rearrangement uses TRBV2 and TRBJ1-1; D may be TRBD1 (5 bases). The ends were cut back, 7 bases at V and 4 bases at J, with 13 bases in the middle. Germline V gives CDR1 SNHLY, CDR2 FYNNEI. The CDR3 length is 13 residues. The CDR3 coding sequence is TGTGCCAGCACCATCATTGGGGGCACTGAAGCTTTCTTT. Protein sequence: CASTIIGGTEAFF. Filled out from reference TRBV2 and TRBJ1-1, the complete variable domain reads EPEVTQTPSHQVTQMGQEVILRCVPISNHLYFYWYRQILGQKVEFLVSFYNNEISEKSEIFDDQFSVERPDGSNFTLKIRSTKLEDSAMYFCASTIIGGTEAFFGQGTRLTVV.

CDR3 bases: TGTGCCACCAGTGACCAACTGGGGAATCAGCCCCAGCATTTT. Translation: CATSDQLGNQPQHF. The rearrangement joins TRBV24-1 to TRBJ1-5; D gene unclear. Trimming cost V 4 bases and J 4 bases, with 10 bases left between them. CDR3 size: 14 residues. Germline lookup yields CDR1 KGHDR and CDR2 SFDVKD.

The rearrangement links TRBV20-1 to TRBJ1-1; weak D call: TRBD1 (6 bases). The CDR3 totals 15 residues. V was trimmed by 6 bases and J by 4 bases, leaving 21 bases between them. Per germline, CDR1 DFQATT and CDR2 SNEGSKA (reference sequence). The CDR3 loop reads CSAPNGGAGSTEAFF. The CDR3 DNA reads TGCAGTGCCCCCAATGGGGGGGCCGGGAGCACTGAAGCTTTCTTT.

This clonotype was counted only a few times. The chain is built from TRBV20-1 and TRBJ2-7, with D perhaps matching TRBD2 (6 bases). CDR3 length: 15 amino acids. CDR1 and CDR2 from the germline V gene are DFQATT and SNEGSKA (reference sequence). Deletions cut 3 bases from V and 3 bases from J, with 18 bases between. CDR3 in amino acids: CSASPRDSGLYEQYF. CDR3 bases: TGCAGTGCTAGTCCCCGGGACTCAGGGCTCTACGAGCAGTACTTC.

In DNA form, the CDR3 reads TGCAGTGCTAGTCGCGGGAGGGCCGTTTCCCGAGAGACCCAGTACTTC. As protein: CSASRGRAVSRETQYF. The chain couples TRBV20-1 to TRBJ2-5; 9 bases are shared with TRBD2. Germline-derived CDR1 and CDR2 are DFQATT and SNEGSKA (reference sequence). With 3 bases clipped from V and 4 bases from J, the junction kept 12 bases outside the gene matches. The CDR3 contains 16 residues.

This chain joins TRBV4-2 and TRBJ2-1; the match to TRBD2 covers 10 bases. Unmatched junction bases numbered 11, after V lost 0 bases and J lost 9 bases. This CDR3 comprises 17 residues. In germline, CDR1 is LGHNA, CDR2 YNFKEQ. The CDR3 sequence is CASSQDLGLAGVGEQFF. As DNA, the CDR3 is TGTGCCAGCAGCCAAGATCTCGGGCTAGCGGGAGTCGGTGAGCAGTTCTTC.

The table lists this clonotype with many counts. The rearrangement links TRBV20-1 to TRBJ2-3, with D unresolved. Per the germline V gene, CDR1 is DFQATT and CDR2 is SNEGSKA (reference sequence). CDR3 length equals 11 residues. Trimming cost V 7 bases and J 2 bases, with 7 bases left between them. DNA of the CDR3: TGCAGTGTACCGGACACAGATACGCAGTATTTT. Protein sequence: CSVPDTDTQYF.

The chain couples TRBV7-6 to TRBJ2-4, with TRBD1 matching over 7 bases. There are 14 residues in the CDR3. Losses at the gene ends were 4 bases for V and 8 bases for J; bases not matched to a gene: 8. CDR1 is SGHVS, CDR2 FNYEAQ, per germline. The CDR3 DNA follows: TGTGCCAGCAGCTCCACAGGGGCGCCGGACATTCAGTACTTC. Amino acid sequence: CASSSTGAPDIQYF.

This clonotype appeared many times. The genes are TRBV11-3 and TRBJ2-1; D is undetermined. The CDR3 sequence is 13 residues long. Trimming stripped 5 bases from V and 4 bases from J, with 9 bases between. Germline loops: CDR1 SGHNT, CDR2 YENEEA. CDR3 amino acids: CASSQARYNEQFF. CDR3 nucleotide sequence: TGTGCCAGCAGCCAGGCAAGATACAATGAGCAGTTCTTC.

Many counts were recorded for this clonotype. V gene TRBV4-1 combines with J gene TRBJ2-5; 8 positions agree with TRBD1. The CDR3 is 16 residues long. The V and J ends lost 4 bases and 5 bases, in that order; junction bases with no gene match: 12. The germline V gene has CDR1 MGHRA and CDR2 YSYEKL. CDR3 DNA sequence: TGCGCCAGCAGCCCGCCAACAGGGGGTAGGGTGGAGACCCAGTACTTC. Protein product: CASSPPTGGRVETQYF.

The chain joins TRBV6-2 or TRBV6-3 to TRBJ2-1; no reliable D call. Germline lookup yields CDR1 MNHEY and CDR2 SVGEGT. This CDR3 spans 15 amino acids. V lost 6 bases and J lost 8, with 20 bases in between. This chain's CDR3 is CASRPTKRLVDEQFF. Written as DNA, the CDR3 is TGTGCCAGCAGACCCACCAAGCGTCTAGTTGATGAGCAGTTCTTC.

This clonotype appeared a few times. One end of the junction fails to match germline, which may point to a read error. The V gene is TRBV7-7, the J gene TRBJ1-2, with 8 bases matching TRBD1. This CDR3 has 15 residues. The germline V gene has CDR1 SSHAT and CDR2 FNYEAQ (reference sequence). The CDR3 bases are TGTGCTAGCAGCCGTTGGACAGGGATTAATTATGGCTACACCTTC. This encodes CASSRWTGINYGYTF.

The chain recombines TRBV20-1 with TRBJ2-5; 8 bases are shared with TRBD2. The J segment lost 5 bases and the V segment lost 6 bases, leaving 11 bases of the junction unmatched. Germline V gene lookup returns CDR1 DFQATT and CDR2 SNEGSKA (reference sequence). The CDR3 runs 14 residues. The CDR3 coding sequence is TGCAGTGCAGGGGTAGCGGGAATGGAGGAGACCCAGTACTTC. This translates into CSAGVAGMEETQYF.

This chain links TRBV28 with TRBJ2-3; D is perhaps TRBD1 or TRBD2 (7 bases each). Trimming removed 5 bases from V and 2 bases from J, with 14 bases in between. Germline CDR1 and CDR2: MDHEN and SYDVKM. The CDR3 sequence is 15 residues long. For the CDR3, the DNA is TGTGCCAGCAGTCCCCAGGGGGGGCTCACAGATACGCAGTATTTT. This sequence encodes CASSPQGGLTDTQYF.

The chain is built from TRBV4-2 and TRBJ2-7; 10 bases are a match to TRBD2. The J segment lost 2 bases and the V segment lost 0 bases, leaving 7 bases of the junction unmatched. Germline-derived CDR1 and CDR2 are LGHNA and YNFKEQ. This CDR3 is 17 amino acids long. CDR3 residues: CASSQESEREGAYEQYF. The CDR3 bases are TGTGCCAGCAGCCAAGAATCGGAGCGGGAGGGGGCCTACGAGCAGTACTTC.

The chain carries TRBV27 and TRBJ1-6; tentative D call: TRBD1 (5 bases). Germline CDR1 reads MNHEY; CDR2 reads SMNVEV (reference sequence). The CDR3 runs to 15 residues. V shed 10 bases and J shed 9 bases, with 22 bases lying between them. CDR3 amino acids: CANRPGTVDVSPLHF. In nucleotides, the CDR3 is TGTGCCAACAGGCCCGGGACTGTGGATGTTTCACCCCTCCACTTT.